This is a list of T cell receptor beta chains from one sample in a study of blood T cell repertoires in COVID-19. Here immunoSEQ multiplex PCR was the method, and the copy in TCRdb shows in-frame clones only, minus some. The table records approximately 250,000 clones, 91% of them present only once. The sequencing input was PBMCs or T cells enriched from blood (not recorded which). The source of these receptors is a man aged 40-50 years who had been exposed to COVID-19. Each CDR3 is given with its conserved first and last residue. Each record gives: J gene, D gene, V gene, clone size, CDR3 protein, CDR3 DNA. D genes are given only for firm matches. The listing skips clone size in some rows; elsewhere it reads once, few, many or a size class.

>TRBJ1-1|.|TRBV19|.
CASSPSGTEAFF
TGTGCCAGTAGTCCCTCGGGGACTGAAGCTTTCTTT
>TRBJ1-1|.|TRBV5-6|.
CASSYARDKREAFF
TGTGCCAGCAGCTACGCTCGGGACAAGCGTGAAGCTTTCTTT
>TRBJ2-1|TRBD2|TRBV24-1|.
CATSEPGGTYNEQFF
TGTGCCACCAGTGAGCCGGGGGGGACCTACAATGAGCAGTTCTTC
>TRBJ2-2|.|TRBV5-4|few
CASSLFGQSTGELFF
TGTGCCAGCAGCTTGTTTGGACAGTCTACCGGGGAGCTGTTTTTT
>TRBJ2-3|.|TRBV7-2|once
CASSLASGVTDTQYF
TGTGCCAGCAGCTTAGCGTCGGGGGTCACAGATACGCAGTATTTT
>TRBJ2-1|.|TRBV19|few
CASSTGTGSYNEQFF
TGTGCCAGTAGTACCGGGACTGGGTCCTACAATGAGCAGTTCTTC
>TRBJ1-1|.|TRBV12-3/TRBV12-4|.
CASSEGTEAFF
TGTGCCAGCAGTGAGGGCACTGAAGCTTTCTTT
>TRBJ2-7|.|TRBV6-2/TRBV6-3|.
CASSYSKEVYEQYF
TGTGCCAGCAGTTACTCTAAGGAGGTGTACGAGCAGTACTTC
>TRBJ2-1|TRBD2|TRBV7-3|.
CASSPGLAGGNEQFF
TGTGCCAGCAGCCCAGGACTAGCGGGAGGGAATGAGCAGTTCTTC
>TRBJ1-1|TRBD1|TRBV11-3|.
CASSFLPGQGAGTEAFF
TGTGCCAGCAGCTTCCTACCGGGACAGGGGGCCGGGACTGAAGCTTTCTTT
>TRBJ1-5|.|TRBV12-3/TRBV12-4|.
CASSWAPQPQHF
TGTGCCAGCAGTTGGGCCCCTCAGCCCCAGCATTTT
>TRBJ2-7|TRBD2|TRBV6-5|once
CASRFMLAGAHEQYF
TGTGCCAGCCGATTTATGCTAGCGGGAGCACACGAGCAGTACTTC
>TRBJ1-4|TRBD1|TRBV5-1|.
CASSLGTGNLEKLFF
TGCGCCAGCAGCCTAGGGACAGGGAACTTGGAAAAACTGTTTTTT
>TRBJ1-6|TRBD1|TRBV5-1|.
CASSGTGQGDNSPLHF
TGCGCCAGCAGCGGAACGGGACAGGGGGACAATTCACCCCTCCACTTT
>TRBJ1-5|.|TRBV28|.
CASRRINQPQHF
TGTGCCAGCAGGCGGATTAATCAGCCCCAGCATTTT
>TRBJ2-7|TRBD1|TRBV4-1|once
CASSRDRAYEQYF
TGCGCCAGCAGCCGAGACAGGGCCTACGAGCAGTACTTC
>TRBJ2-2|TRBD1|TRBV4-2|.
CASSQEGRGPQNTGELFF
TGTGCCAGCAGCCAAGAAGGAAGGGGGCCCCAGAACACCGGGGAGCTGTTTTTT
>TRBJ2-5|TRBD1|TRBV28|.
CASTKAGQGMGETQYF
TGTGCCAGCACCAAAGCCGGACAGGGTATGGGGGAGACCCAGTACTTC
>TRBJ2-7|TRBD2|TRBV2|.
CASSPLGSGRGEQYF
TGTGCCAGCTCCCCCCTTGGGAGCGGGAGAGGTGAGCAGTACTTC
>TRBJ2-2|TRBD2|TRBV12-3/TRBV12-4|.
CASSYQRDRELFF
TGTGCCAGCAGTTATCAGCGGGATAGGGAGCTGTTTTTT
>TRBJ1-1|.|TRBV20-1|.
CSASTGPGGNAEAFF
TGCAGTGCTAGTACGGGACCTGGGGGCAATGCTGAAGCTTTCTTT
>TRBJ1-1|.|TRBV5-1|.
CASSLELSAEAFF
TGCGCCAGCAGCTTGGAGCTTTCGGCTGAAGCTTTCTTT
>TRBJ1-3|TRBD1|TRBV10-3|few
CAATGDSGNTIYF
TGTGCCGCTACAGGGGATAGCGGAAACACCATATATTTT
>TRBJ2-7|TRBD1|TRBV5-1|.
CASSTGTGVSYEQYF
TGCGCCAGCAGCACCGGGACAGGGGTGTCCTACGAGCAGTACTTC
>TRBJ1-5|.|TRBV6-1|.
CASSESNQPQHF
TGTGCCAGCAGTGAATCAAATCAGCCCCAGCATTTT
>TRBJ1-5|.|TRBV7-2|once
CASSLGANQPQHF
TGTGCCAGCAGCTTAGGAGCCAATCAGCCCCAGCATTTT
>TRBJ1-5|.|TRBV7-9|few
CASSLAAEVGQPQHF
TGTGCCAGCAGCTTAGCTGCTGAGGTGGGTCAGCCCCAGCATTTT
>TRBJ2-7|.|TRBV3-1/TRBV3-2|.
CASSSSSYEQYF
TGTGCCAGCAGCTCGAGCTCCTACGAGCAGTACTTC
>TRBJ1-5|.|TRBV24-1|.
CATSQGSSQPQHF
TGTGCCACCAGTCAAGGGAGCAGTCAGCCCCAGCATTTT
>TRBJ2-5|TRBD2|TRBV10-3|.
CAIRGGDRETQYF
TGTGCCATCCGTGGGGGGGACCGGGAGACCCAGTACTTC
>TRBJ1-1|TRBD1|TRBV19|few
CASSHDRANTEAFF
TGTGCCAGTAGTCACGACAGGGCCAACACTGAAGCTTTCTTT
>TRBJ2-1|.|TRBV15|once
CATSRDGRDEQFF
TGTGCCACCAGCAGAGATGGGCGGGATGAGCAGTTCTTC
>TRBJ2-2|TRBD2|TRBV7-3|.
CASSQAGKGTGELFF
TGTGCCAGCAGCCAAGCGGGGAAGGGAACCGGGGAGCTGTTTTTT
>TRBJ2-2|TRBD2|TRBV29-1|.
CSVERLAGGNTGELFF
TGCAGCGTTGAGAGGCTAGCGGGTGGGAACACCGGGGAGCTGTTTTTT
>TRBJ2-1|.|TRBV9|.
CASSVAKGVHEQFF
TGTGCCAGCAGCGTAGCTAAAGGGGTCCATGAGCAGTTCTTC
>TRBJ1-2|.|TRBV11-2|.
CASSHGGSDYGYTF
TGTGCCAGCAGCCATGGGGGGTCAGACTATGGCTACACCTTC
>TRBJ2-5|TRBD1|TRBV11-2|.
CASSNRTGQGLKETQYF
TGTGCCAGCAGCAATCGAACGGGACAGGGTCTTAAAGAGACCCAGTACTTC
>TRBJ2-7|TRBD1|TRBV19|.
CASSTVTGVNYEQYF
TGTGCCAGTAGTACCGTGACAGGGGTAAACTACGAGCAGTACTTC
>TRBJ2-2|TRBD2|TRBV28|.
CASSFSGLAGGSNTGELFF
TGTGCCAGCAGTTTTTCGGGACTAGCGGGAGGGTCGAACACCGGGGAGCTGTTTTTT
>TRBJ1-4|.|TRBV19|.
CASSMSTNGDEKLFF
TGTGCCAGTAGTATGTCGACGAACGGGGATGAAAAACTGTTTTTT
>TRBJ1-2|.|TRBV6-1|few
CASSELWTANYGYTF
TGTGCCAGCAGTGAATTATGGACAGCGAACTATGGCTACACCTTC
>TRBJ1-4|.|TRBV9|.
CASSVQGEKLFF
TGTGCCAGCAGCGTACAGGGTGAAAAACTGTTTTTT
>TRBJ1-2|TRBD1|TRBV12-3/TRBV12-4|.
CASSRGPYGYTF
TGTGCCAGCAGCAGGGGGCCTTATGGCTACACCTTC
>TRBJ2-3|.|TRBV30|.
CAWSPRWSGVDTQYF
TGTGCCTGGAGTCCCCGATGGTCGGGTGTGGATACGCAGTATTTT
>TRBJ1-2|.|TRBV10-1|.
CASSENRVDGYTF
TGCGCCAGCAGTGAAAACAGGGTCGATGGCTACACCTTC
>TRBJ1-3|.|TRBV5-4|.
CASSLMVGGGSGNTIYF
TGTGCCAGCAGCTTGATGGTTGGCGGAGGGTCAGGAAACACCATATATTTT
>TRBJ2-1|.|TRBV9|.
CASSVALYNEQFF
TGTGCCAGCAGCGTAGCTTTATACAATGAGCAGTTCTTC
>TRBJ2-2|.|TRBV28|once
CASSGILGGRVGELFF
TGTGCCAGCAGTGGTATTCTCGGGGGGCGGGTCGGGGAGCTGTTTTTT
>TRBJ1-2|.|TRBV19|.
CASSIDLKARVYGYTF
TGTGCCAGTAGTATAGATCTAAAGGCTCGGGTCTATGGCTACACCTTC
>TRBJ1-1|TRBD1|TRBV27|.
CASSLDRVRTEAFF
TGTGCCAGCAGTTTGGACAGGGTTCGTACTGAAGCTTTCTTT
>TRBJ2-7|TRBD2|TRBV30|.
CAWRAGVVEQYF
TGTGCCTGGAGAGCGGGGGTTGTGGAGCAGTACTTC
>TRBJ2-2|.|TRBV5-6|.
CASSLGGGRGELFF
TGTGCCAGCAGCCTCGGGGGTGGGCGCGGGGAGCTGTTTTTT
>TRBJ2-4|.|TRBV7-9|.
CASSLDGSSDFQYF
TGTGCCAGCAGCTTAGATGGCAGCTCCGACTTTCAGTACTTC
>TRBJ1-1|.|TRBV30|.
CAWSKLQVNTEAFF
TGTGCCTGGAGTAAACTACAGGTAAACACTGAAGCTTTCTTT
>TRBJ1-1|TRBD1|TRBV6-1|.
CASSEDRGSTEAFF
TGTGCCAGCAGTGAAGACAGGGGAAGCACTGAAGCTTTCTTT
>TRBJ2-5|.|TRBV7-2|.
CASSAQGGKKTQYF
TGTGCCAGCAGCGCCCAGGGGGGCAAGAAGACCCAGTACTTC
>TRBJ2-6|.|TRBV9|once
CASSVNVASDSYASGANVLTF
TGTGCCAGCAGCGTAAACGTAGCGTCGGACAGCTATGCCTCTGGGGCCAACGTCCTGACTTTC
>TRBJ1-2|TRBD1|TRBV18|.
CASSDNHRGHGGYTF
TGTGCCAGCTCGGACAACCACAGGGGGCACGGTGGCTACACCTTC
>TRBJ1-5|.|TRBV9|.
CASSGFRQPQHF
TGTGCCAGCAGCGGGTTTCGGCAGCCCCAGCATTTT